These T cell receptor beta chains were read from a single sample in a study of T-cell memory formation after mild COVID-19. TCRdb passed the 5' RACE reads through MiXCR, listing each CDR3 protein once. The repertoire holds about 410,000 distinct CDR3 sequences, with about a quarter as singletons. The material sequenced was PBMCs or a T cell subset sorted from them (not recorded which). Receptors were obtained from an adult woman who had mild COVID-19 (a few samples of this study predate the infection). Cell type and time point are not known. Each CDR3 is given with its conserved first and last residue. Each record gives: CDR3 DNA, CDR3 protein, D gene, V gene, clone size, J gene. A D gene is named only where the DNA matches it firmly. Where a row states a size, it is once, few, many or the class of an expanded clone; other rows omit it.

cdr3_nt: TGTGCCAGCAGCGGGGGAGTAGGAGCTTTCTTT
cdr3_aa: CASSGGVGAFF
d_call: NA
v_call: TRBV7-9
clone_size: NA
j_call: TRBJ1-1

cdr3_nt: TGTGCCAGCAGCTACCACCTAGGGGGCCAAACTGAAGCTTTCTTT
cdr3_aa: CASSYHLGGQTEAFF
d_call: TRBD1
v_call: TRBV5-8
clone_size: few
j_call: TRBJ1-1

cdr3_nt: TGTGCCAGCAGCGTAGAGCCCGGGAACTATGGCTACACCTTC
cdr3_aa: CASSVEPGNYGYTF
d_call: NA
v_call: TRBV9
clone_size: NA
j_call: TRBJ1-2

cdr3_nt: TGCGCCAGCAGCCAAGATCTCGCCGGGCGGAGCTCCTACGAGCAGTACTTC
cdr3_aa: CASSQDLAGRSSYEQYF
d_call: NA
v_call: TRBV4-3
clone_size: NA
j_call: TRBJ2-7

cdr3_nt: TGTGCCAGTAGTATAGAACGCTTTTCTGGAAACACCATATATTTT
cdr3_aa: CASSIERFSGNTIYF
d_call: NA
v_call: TRBV19
clone_size: few
j_call: TRBJ1-3

cdr3_nt: TGCGCCAGCAGCCAAGAGCTACGAAGCTCCTACAATGAGCAGTTCTTC
cdr3_aa: CASSQELRSSYNEQFF
d_call: NA
v_call: TRBV4-3
clone_size: NA
j_call: TRBJ2-1

cdr3_nt: TGCAGCGACGGGGGAGGGGGCTCTGGAAACACCATATATTTT
cdr3_aa: CSDGGGGSGNTIYF
d_call: NA
v_call: TRBV29-1
clone_size: NA
j_call: TRBJ1-3

cdr3_nt: TGTGCCACCAGTCAATCCTGGGGTAACAATGAGCAGTTCTTC
cdr3_aa: CATSQSWGNNEQFF
d_call: NA
v_call: TRBV24-1
clone_size: few
j_call: TRBJ2-1

cdr3_nt: TGTGCCAGCAGCTTACGGGGGGGGACGTTGATAGAGACCCAGTACTTC
cdr3_aa: CASSLRGGTLIETQYF
d_call: TRBD2
v_call: TRBV11-2
clone_size: NA
j_call: TRBJ2-5

cdr3_nt: TGCGCCAGCAGGCGGGACACAAACACTGAAGCTTTCTTT
cdr3_aa: CASRRDTNTEAFF
d_call: NA
v_call: TRBV5-1
clone_size: few
j_call: TRBJ1-1

cdr3_nt: TGTGCCTGGAGCGGAGGGCTAGCGGATTCCTACGAGCAGTACTTC
cdr3_aa: CAWSGGLADSYEQYF
d_call: TRBD2
v_call: TRBV30
clone_size: few
j_call: TRBJ2-7

cdr3_nt: TGTGCCAGCACGCAGGGGGTGGAAGAGACCCAGTACTTC
cdr3_aa: CASTQGVEETQYF
d_call: TRBD1
v_call: TRBV12-3/TRBV12-4
clone_size: few
j_call: TRBJ2-5

cdr3_nt: TGTGCCAGCTCACCGAGGACTAGCTCGGATGTCGAGACCCAGTACTTC
cdr3_aa: CASSPRTSSDVETQYF
d_call: TRBD2
v_call: TRBV18
clone_size: NA
j_call: TRBJ2-5

cdr3_nt: TGTGCCACCCTTCAAATTCCGGGACTAGCGCCCGGAGGCGGGAATGAGCAGTTCTTC
cdr3_aa: CATLQIPGLAPGGGNEQFF
d_call: TRBD2
v_call: TRBV6-6
clone_size: NA
j_call: TRBJ2-1

cdr3_nt: TGCGCCAGCAGCTTACTAGTAGGGACAGGGGGCTTGGATGAGCAGTTCTTC
cdr3_aa: CASSLLVGTGGLDEQFF
d_call: TRBD1
v_call: TRBV5-1
clone_size: few
j_call: TRBJ2-1

cdr3_nt: TGTGCCAGCAGTTACGGCGGGGGGATAGGCAATCAGCCCCAGCATTTT
cdr3_aa: CASSYGGGIGNQPQHF
d_call: NA
v_call: TRBV6-2/TRBV6-3
clone_size: NA
j_call: TRBJ1-5

cdr3_nt: TGCGCCAGCACCCAGAGGGAGACCCAGTACTTC
cdr3_aa: CASTQRETQYF
d_call: NA
v_call: TRBV5-1
clone_size: NA
j_call: TRBJ2-5